The 2 T cell receptor beta chains below come from one sample, sequenced in a study of blood T cell repertoires in COVID-19. Produced via immunoSEQ multiplex PCR; TCRdb's table is partial and in-frame only. The profile shows fewer than 200,000 clones, 88% of them singletons. Specimen: PBMCs or T cells enriched from blood (not recorded which). These receptors were collected from a woman aged 18-30 years who had recovered from COVID-19.

This CDR3 reads CASCGTGYNEQFF. The CDR3 DNA follows: TGTGCCAGCTGCGGGACAGGTTACAATGAGCAGTTCTTC. This sequence joins TRBV6-5 and TRBJ2-1; 8 bases agree with TRBD1. This CDR3 is 13 amino acids long. Losses at the gene ends were 8 bases for V and 4 bases for J; bases not matched to a gene: 4. CDR1 MNHEY and CDR2 SVGAGI come from the germline V gene.

This clone was counted only a few times. The CDR3 here is CASSAYRGRVNTEAFF. In nucleotides, the CDR3 is TGTGCCAGCAGTGCATACAGGGGGCGCGTGAACACTGAAGCTTTCTTT. The chain employs TRBV28 and TRBJ1-1; 9 bases are a match to TRBD1. V shed 5 bases and J 0 bases; nucleotides not matched to a gene: 7. The germline gives CDR1 MDHEN, CDR2 SYDVKM. The CDR3 spans 16 residues.